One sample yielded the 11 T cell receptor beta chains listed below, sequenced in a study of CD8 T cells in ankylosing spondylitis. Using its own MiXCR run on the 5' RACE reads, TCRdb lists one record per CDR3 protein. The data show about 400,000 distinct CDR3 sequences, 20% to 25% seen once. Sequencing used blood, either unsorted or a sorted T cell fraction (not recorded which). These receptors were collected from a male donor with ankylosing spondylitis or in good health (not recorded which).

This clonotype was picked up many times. The DNA for the CDR3 is TGTGCCAGCAGCGTAGCTTGGGGACAGGGTTACAATGAGCAGTTCTTC. It yields the protein CASSVAWGQGYNEQFF. J is TRBJ2-1 and V is TRBV9; TRBD1 matches 9 bases. Unmatched junction bases numbered 5, after V lost 0 bases and J lost 4 bases. This CDR3 region has 16 residues. In germline, CDR1 is SGDLS, CDR2 YYNGEE.

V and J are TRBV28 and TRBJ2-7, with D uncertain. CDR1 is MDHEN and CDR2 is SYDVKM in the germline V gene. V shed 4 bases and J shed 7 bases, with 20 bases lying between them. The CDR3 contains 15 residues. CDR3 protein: CASSSLVGVPLEQYF. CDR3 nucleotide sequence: TGTGCCAGCAGTTCCCTGGTGGGTGTCCCTCTAGAGCAGTACTTC.

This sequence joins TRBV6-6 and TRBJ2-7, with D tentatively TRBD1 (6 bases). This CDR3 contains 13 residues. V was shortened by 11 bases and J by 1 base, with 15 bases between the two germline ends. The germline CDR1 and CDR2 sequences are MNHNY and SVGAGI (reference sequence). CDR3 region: CAVKNRESYEQYF. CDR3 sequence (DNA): TGTGCCGTCAAAAACAGGGAGTCCTACGAGCAGTACTTC.

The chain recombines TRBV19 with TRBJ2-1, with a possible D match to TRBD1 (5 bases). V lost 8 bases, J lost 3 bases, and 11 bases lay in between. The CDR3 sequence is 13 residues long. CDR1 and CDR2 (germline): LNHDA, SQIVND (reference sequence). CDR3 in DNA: TGTGCCAGTGCCCCGGACAACTACAATGAGCAGTTCTTC. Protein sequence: CASAPDNYNEQFF.

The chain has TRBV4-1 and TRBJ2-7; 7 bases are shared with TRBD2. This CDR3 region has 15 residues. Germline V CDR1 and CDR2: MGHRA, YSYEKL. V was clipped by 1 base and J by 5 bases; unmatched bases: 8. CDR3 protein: CASSQVGGEVNEQYF. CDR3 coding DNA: TGCGCCAGCAGCCAAGTGGGAGGGGAAGTAAACGAGCAGTACTTC.

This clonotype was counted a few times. The CDR3 DNA is TGCAGTGCTCCCCCCCCAGATTATGGCTACACCTTC. Amino acids: CSAPPPDYGYTF. The chain links TRBV20-1 to TRBJ1-2, with no clear D. Trimming took off 5 bases at V and 5 bases at J, with 12 bases between the two ends. Germline loops: CDR1 DFQATT, CDR2 SNEGSKA (reference sequence). This CDR3 is built from 12 residues.

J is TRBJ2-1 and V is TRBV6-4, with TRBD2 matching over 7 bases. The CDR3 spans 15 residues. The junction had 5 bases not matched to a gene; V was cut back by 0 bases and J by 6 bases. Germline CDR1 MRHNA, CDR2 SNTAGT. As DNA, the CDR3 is TGTGCCAGCAGTGACTCTGGGCTAGCGGTCAATGAGCAGTTCTTC. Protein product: CASSDSGLAVNEQFF.

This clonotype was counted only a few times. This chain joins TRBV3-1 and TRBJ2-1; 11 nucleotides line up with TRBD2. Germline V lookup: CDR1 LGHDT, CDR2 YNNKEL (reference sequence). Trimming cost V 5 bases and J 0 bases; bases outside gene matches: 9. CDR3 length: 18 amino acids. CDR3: CASSSITSGGPSYNEQFF. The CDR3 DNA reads TGTGCCAGCAGCTCCATCACTAGCGGGGGCCCCTCCTACAATGAGCAGTTCTTC.

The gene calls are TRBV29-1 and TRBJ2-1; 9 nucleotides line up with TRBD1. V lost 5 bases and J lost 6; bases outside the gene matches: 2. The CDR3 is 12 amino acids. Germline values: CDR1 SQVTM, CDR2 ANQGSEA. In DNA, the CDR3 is TGCAGCGTTCGACAGGGGGTCAATGAGCAGTTCTTC. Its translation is CSVRQGVNEQFF.

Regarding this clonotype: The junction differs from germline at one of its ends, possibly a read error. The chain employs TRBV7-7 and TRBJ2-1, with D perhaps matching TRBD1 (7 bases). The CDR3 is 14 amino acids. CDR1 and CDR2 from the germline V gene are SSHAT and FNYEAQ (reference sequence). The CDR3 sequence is CASSLGRGDNEQFF. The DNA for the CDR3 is TGTGCTAGCAGCTTAGGCAGGGGGGACAATGAGCAGTTCTTC.

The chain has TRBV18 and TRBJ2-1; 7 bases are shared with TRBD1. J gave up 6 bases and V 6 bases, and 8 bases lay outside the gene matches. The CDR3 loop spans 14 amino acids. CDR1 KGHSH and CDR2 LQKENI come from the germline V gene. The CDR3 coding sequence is TGTGCCAGCTCGCCGGACAGGAATGGCAATGAGCAGTTCTTC. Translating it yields CASSPDRNGNEQFF.